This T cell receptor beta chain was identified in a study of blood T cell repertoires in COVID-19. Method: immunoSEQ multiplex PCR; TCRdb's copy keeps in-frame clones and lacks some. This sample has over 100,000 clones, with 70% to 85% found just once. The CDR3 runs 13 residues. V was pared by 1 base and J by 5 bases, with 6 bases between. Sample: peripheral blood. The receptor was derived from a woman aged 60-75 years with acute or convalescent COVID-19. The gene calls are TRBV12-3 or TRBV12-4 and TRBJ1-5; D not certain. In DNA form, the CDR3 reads TGTGCCAGCAGTTTAGAACTATATCAGCCCCAGCATTTT. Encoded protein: CASSLELYQPQHF.